This entry describes one T cell receptor (beta chain). These data belong to a study of shared clonotypes between healthy human individuals. The data were produced by immunoSEQ multiplex PCR, yet TCRdb's version contains in-frame clones alone and is incomplete. Among 1 million to 1.3 million clones, 75% to 85% were seen once, and the ten largest hold roughly 0.55%. Sequencing was done on a sample of memory CD4+ T cells from PBMCs. This sample's subset: CD45RA-negative fraction. The receptor's source is a man between 18 and 29 years old in good health. Some clones in this sample may be carry-over from other donors' samples.

CDR3 coding DNA: TGTGCCAAGGGACTGCAAGGGAGCAATCAGCCCCAGCATTTT. It translates to CAKGLQGSNQPQHF. The genes are TRBV28 and TRBJ1-5; tentative D call: TRBD1 (5 bases). There are 14 residues in the CDR3. CDR1 and CDR2 (germline): MDHEN, SYDVKM. With 10 bases removed from V and 1 base from J, the gap between germline ends came to 14 bases.